These 22 T cell receptor beta chains were all obtained from the same sample, sequenced in a study of CD4 T cells in relation to SARS-CoV-2 and coronaviruses. TCRdb keeps only in-frame clones here, not all; method: immunoSEQ multiplex PCR. The table lists about 64,000 clones, about 95% of them singletons. Unexposed donor CD4+ T cells date from about 2011-2019, before the COVID-19 pandemic. The sequenced sample consisted of naive CD4+ T cells from PBMCs. Subset noted: naive CD4+ T cells isolated by negative enrichment. All receptors come from a human donor in good health.

The chain is built from TRBV30 and TRBJ1-5; no definite D call. Germline V CDR1 and CDR2: GTSNPN, SVGIG (reference sequence). The CDR3 spans 13 residues. Trimming removed 7 bases from V and 6 bases from J, with 16 bases in between. The CDR3 DNA is TGTGCCTCAACGGGAGGGCCGAGTCAGCCCCAGCATTTT. This encodes CASTGGPSQPQHF. Full variable domain (outside the CDR3, taken from reference TRBV30 and TRBJ1-5): SQTIHQWPATLVQPVGSPLSLECTVEGTSNPNLYWYRQAAGRGLQLLFYSVGIGQISSEVPQNLSASRPQDRQFILSSKKLLLSDSGFYLCASTGGPSQPQHFGDGTRLSIL.

This sequence joins TRBV27 and TRBJ2-1, with 14 bases fitting TRBD2. The CDR3 consists of 17 residues. Trimming at V came to 4 bases and at J to 15 bases, leaving 17 bases not matched to a gene. Per the germline V gene, CDR1 is MNHEY and CDR2 is SMNVEV (reference sequence). CDR3 bases: TGTGCCAGCAGTTCAGATTCCGGGACTAGCGGGAGCAGGCACGCGTTCTTC. Its protein is CASSSDSGTSGSRHAFF.

The chain combines TRBV5-1 with TRBJ1-3; no clear D gene. The CDR3 loop spans 15 amino acids. V shed 4 bases and J shed 0 bases, with 11 bases lying between them. Germline V gene lookup returns CDR1 SGHRS and CDR2 YFSETQ. CDR3 in amino acids: CASSPDGSSGNTIYF. The CDR3, as DNA: TGCGCCAGCAGCCCGGACGGAAGCTCTGGAAACACCATATATTTT.

The chain has TRBV7-3 and TRBJ2-1; D uncertain. Looked up from germline, CDR1 is SGHTA and CDR2 is FQGTGA. This CDR3 spans 13 amino acids. Trimming shortened V by 2 bases and J by 6 bases, and 8 bases separated the two germline ends. This CDR3 is CASSLEASNEQFF. The CDR3 coding sequence is TGTGCCAGCAGCTTAGAGGCCTCCAATGAGCAGTTCTTC. Full variable domain (outside the CDR3, taken from reference TRBV7-3 and TRBJ2-1): GAGVSQTPSNKVTEKGKYVELRCDPISGHTALYWYRQSLGQGPEFLIYFQGTGAADDSGLPNDRFFAVRPEGSVSTLKIQRTERGDSAVYLCASSLEASNEQFFGPGTRLTVL.

This clone was found once. The gene calls are TRBV11-2 and TRBJ2-2; D uncertain. Trimming removed 2 bases at V and 9 bases at J, with 16 bases between. The CDR3 is 15 residues long. The V gene's germline CDR1 is SGHAT and CDR2 FQNNGV. In DNA, the CDR3 is TGTGCCAGCAGCTTACCCCGGTTAGTAGACCGGGAGCTGTTTTTT. Residues: CASSLPRLVDRELFF.

The chain carries TRBV6-5 and TRBJ2-1; TRBD2 is a possible D gene (6 bases). CDR1 and CDR2 (germline): MNHEY, SVGAGI. CDR3 length: 15 amino acids. V lost 4 bases to trimming and J lost 9 bases, with 19 bases between them. As DNA, the CDR3 is TGTGCCAGCAGTTCACCCGGGACTCCTCGCGGTGAGCAGTTCTTC. It is translated as CASSSPGTPRGEQFF.

This chain uses TRBV28 with TRBJ1-6, with TRBD1 identical over 7 bases. After removal of 5 bases from V and 7 bases from J, the junction contained 8 bases not matched to a gene. The CDR3 runs to 15 residues. Germline loops: CDR1 MDHEN, CDR2 SYDVKM. The CDR3, as DNA: TGTGCCAGCAGTCCGTCCGAGACAGGGAATTCACCCCTCCACTTT. Encoded protein: CASSPSETGNSPLHF.

The CDR3 DNA is TGTGCCAGCAGCCTAGGGGCTGGGGCCAACGTCCTGACTTTC. It codes for CASSLGAGANVLTF. V and J are TRBV7-3 and TRBJ2-6, with D maybe TRBD1 (5 bases). The CDR3 is 14 amino acids. Germline V gene lookup returns CDR1 SGHTA and CDR2 FQGTGA. The V and J ends lost 5 bases and 2 bases respectively, with 7 bases between them.

The CDR3 reads CASSLPYGEQYF. Written as DNA, the CDR3 is TGTGCCAGCAGCCTCCCCTATGGGGAGCAGTACTTC. The genes are TRBV5-4 and TRBJ2-7; D remains unclear. The CDR3 has 12 residues. V dropped 4 bases and J dropped 7 bases, with 12 bases sitting between them. CDR1 and CDR2 from the germline V gene are SGHNT and YYREEE (reference sequence).

The chain recombines TRBV7-9 with TRBJ1-4; 8 bases map to TRBD1. J gave up 2 bases and V 5 bases, and 10 bases lay outside the gene matches. The CDR3 runs 17 residues. Germline V CDR1 and CDR2: SEHNR, FQNEAQ (reference sequence). The CDR3 loop reads CASSAISRGLTNEKLFF. For the CDR3, the DNA is TGTGCCAGCAGCGCTATCAGCAGGGGGCTGACTAATGAAAAACTGTTTTTT.

The V gene is TRBV21-1, the J gene TRBJ2-7; the D call in the table, TRBD1, was not verified against the DNA. TRBV21-1 is recorded as a pseudogene. There are 15 residues in the CDR3. The CDR3 region has the DNA TGTGCCAGCAGCAAAGATCGGGACAGGCCTTACGAGCAGTACTTC. This sequence encodes CASSKDRDRPYEQYF.

The chain couples TRBV11-3 to TRBJ2-5; D ambiguous. Germline V gene data show CDR1 as SGHNT and CDR2 as YENEEA. The CDR3 covers 12 residues. V was clipped by 5 bases and J by 0 bases, with 4 bases between them. DNA of the CDR3: TGTGCCAGCAGCCGGGACCAAGAGACCCAGTACTTC. Protein: CASSRDQETQYF. The entire variable domain, with the rest obtained from reference TRBV11-3 and TRBJ2-5, is as follows: EAGVVQSPRYKIIEKKQPVAFWCNPISGHNTLYWYLQNLGQGPELLIRYENEEAVDDSQLPKDRFSAERLKGVDSTLKIQPAELGDSAVYLCASSRDQETQYFGPGTRLLVL.

The rearrangement joins TRBV3-1 (or the pseudogene TRBV3-2) to TRBJ2-3; weak D call: TRBD2 (5 bases). Germline V CDR1 and CDR2: LGHDT, YNNKEL (reference sequence). V dropped 3 bases and J dropped 2 bases, with 12 bases sitting between them. The CDR3 length is 15 residues. Written as DNA, the CDR3 is TGTGCCAGCAGCCACCCAGGCGGGTCCACAGATACGCAGTATTTT. It translates to CASSHPGGSTDTQYF.

This sequence joins TRBV19 and TRBJ2-7; TRBD1 matches at 10 bases. This CDR3 comprises 15 residues. Germline V CDR1 and CDR2: LNHDA, SQIVND (reference sequence). V gave up 1 base and J gave up 0 bases; unmatched junction bases: 0. As DNA, the CDR3 is TGTGCCAGTAGTATAGGACAGGGGGCCTCCTACGAGCAGTACTTC. Amino acids: CASSIGQGASYEQYF.

The chain combines TRBV7-3 with TRBJ2-5; 8 bases are a match to TRBD2. This CDR3 is 15 amino acids long. V was clipped by 5 bases and J by 2 bases; unmatched bases: 7. Germline V gives CDR1 SGHTA, CDR2 FQGTGA. The CDR3 nucleotides are TGTGCCAGCAGCCGGGGGGGGTTGGGGCAAGAGACCCAGTACTTC. Protein: CASSRGGLGQETQYF.

The rearrangement uses TRBV5-4 and TRBJ2-7; 14 bases map to TRBD2. Trimming took 5 bases from V and 5 from J; bases not matched to a gene: 3. The CDR3 loop spans 14 amino acids. Germline V gene sequence: CDR1 SGHNT, CDR2 YYREEE (reference sequence). This CDR3 reads CASRGTSGSNEQYF. In DNA, the CDR3 is TGTGCCAGCAGGGGGACTAGCGGGAGTAACGAGCAGTACTTC.

The chain uses TRBV9 and TRBJ2-2; no clear D gene. Looked up from germline, CDR1 is SGDLS and CDR2 is YYNGEE. The V end lost 3 bases, the J end lost 4 bases, and 10 bases lay between the germline ends. The CDR3 contains 14 residues. CDR3 protein: CASSAFPGTGELFF. CDR3 DNA: TGTGCCAGCAGCGCCTTTCCAGGCACCGGGGAGCTGTTTTTT.

J is TRBJ2-2 and V is TRBV27; tentative D call: TRBD1 (5 bases). V was shortened by 7 bases and J by 5 bases, with 14 bases between the two germline ends. Germline CDR1 is MNHEY and CDR2 is SMNVEV (reference sequence). The CDR3 is made up of 14 amino acids. The DNA of the CDR3 is TGTGCCAGCACCAAAGACAGCTCGACCGGGGAGCTGTTTTTT. Encoded protein: CASTKDSSTGELFF.

The rearrangement uses TRBV27 and TRBJ2-1, with D maybe TRBD2 (5 bases). Germline CDR1 reads MNHEY; CDR2 reads SMNVEV (reference sequence). CDR3 length: 17 amino acids. V was cut by 2 bases and J by 0 bases, with 14 bases left in between. The CDR3 loop is CASSLVLPAASYNEQFF. The CDR3 bases are TGTGCCAGCAGTTTAGTACTTCCAGCGGCCTCCTACAATGAGCAGTTCTTC.

The chain joins TRBV3-1 (or the pseudogene TRBV3-2) to TRBJ2-1; D perhaps matches TRBD1 (7 bases). Per germline, CDR1 LGHDT and CDR2 YNNKEL (reference sequence). The CDR3 is 13 residues long. V was shortened by 3 bases and J by 10 bases, with 13 bases between the two germline ends. CDR3 sequence (DNA): TGTGCCAGCAGCCACGACAGGGCGGGAGAGCAGTTCTTC. Translated: CASSHDRAGEQFF.

In nucleotides, the CDR3 is TGCGCCAGCAGCCAAGTGACGGGAACAATCCCCTACGAGCAGTACTTC. Translated, it gives CASSQVTGTIPYEQYF. The chain joins TRBV4-1 to TRBJ2-7, with a tentative D call TRBD2 (5 bases). Trimming removed 1 base at V and 2 bases at J, with 15 bases between. CDR3 length equals 16 residues. Germline CDR1 is MGHRA and CDR2 is YSYEKL.

This chain uses TRBV7-2 with TRBJ2-1, with D perhaps assigned TRBD1 or TRBD2 (7 bases each). The CDR3 contains 18 residues. The ends were cut back, 5 bases at V and 9 bases at J, with 29 bases in the middle. Germline loops: CDR1 SGHTA, CDR2 FQGNSA. CDR3 in DNA: TGTGCCAGCAGCCGGCGAGCGGGGTTATTCGCCAGGGGGGGTGAGCAGTTCTTC. Protein product: CASSRRAGLFARGGEQFF.